Here is one T cell receptor beta chain with its context. The CDR3 runs 14 residues. Trimming cost V 1 base and J 4 bases, with 8 bases left between them. Germline V gives CDR1 KGHSH, CDR2 LQKENI. Methods used by the authors: Amplification of reference gene primers provided the estimated nucleated cell counts. The method was immunoSEQ multiplex PCR; TCRdb's version includes in-frame clones alone and lacks a portion of them. That table gives V, J and clone size, and the DNA gave D and trimming. The repertoire holds around 59,000 clones, with around 85% as singletons. The source of the sample is a study of blood T cell repertoires in COVID-19.

The chain recombines TRBV18 with TRBJ2-1; D is undetermined. Sequenced sample: peripheral blood. This clonotype was sampled from a human donor in a cohort sampled during active COVID-19. For the CDR3, the DNA is TGTGCCAGCTCACCACAACAGCTTTACAATGAGCAGTTCTTC. Its translation: CASSPQQLYNEQFF.